This T cell receptor (beta chain) was captured in a study of OX40 agonist ivuxolimab in advanced cancers. About the study: Head and neck, renal cell, melanoma or hepatocellular carcinoma were the cancers that dose-escalation patients had.

This CDR3 comprises 12 residues. The V gene's germline CDR1 is MNHNS and CDR2 SASEGT. The V and J ends lost 9 bases and 2 bases respectively, with 9 bases between them. Details on this clone: Its target is unknown.

TCRdb keeps only in-frame clones here, not all; method: immunoSEQ multiplex PCR. The data show around 100,000 clones, roughly 90% seen once. General study points: Mean expanded clone counts were higher in CD8+ than CD4+ T cells. Clonal expansion by week 6 occurred in CD4+ and CD8+ blood T cells (at 0.1 to 3.0 mg/kg).

The material sequenced was CD4+ or CD8+ T cells sorted from blood, taken in a trial of the OX40 agonist ivuxolimab. The chain has TRBV6-1 and TRBJ2-3; tentatively, D is TRBD2 (5 bases). The source of this sequence is an adult with an advanced solid tumor such as melanoma, head and neck, liver or kidney cancer. The CDR3 nucleotides read TGTGCCAGTGTGAGGGACACAGATACGCAGTATTTT. It yields the protein CASVRDTDTQYF.